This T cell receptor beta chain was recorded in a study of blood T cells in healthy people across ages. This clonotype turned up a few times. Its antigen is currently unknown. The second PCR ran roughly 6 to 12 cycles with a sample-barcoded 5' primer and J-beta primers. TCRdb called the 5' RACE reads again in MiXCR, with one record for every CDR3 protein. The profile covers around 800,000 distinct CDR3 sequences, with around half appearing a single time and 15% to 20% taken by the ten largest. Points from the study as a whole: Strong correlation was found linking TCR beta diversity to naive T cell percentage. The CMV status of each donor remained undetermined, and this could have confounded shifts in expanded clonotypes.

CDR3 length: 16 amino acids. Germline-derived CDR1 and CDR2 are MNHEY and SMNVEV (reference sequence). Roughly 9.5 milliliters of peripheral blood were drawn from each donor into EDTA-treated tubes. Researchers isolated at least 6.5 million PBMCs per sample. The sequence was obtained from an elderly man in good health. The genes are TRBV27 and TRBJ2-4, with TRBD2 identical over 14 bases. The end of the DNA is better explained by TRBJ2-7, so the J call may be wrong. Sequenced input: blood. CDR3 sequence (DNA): TGTGCCAGCAGTGCGGGGGGACTAGCGGGGGTCTACGAGCAGTACTTC. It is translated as CASSAGGLAGVYEQYF.